This T cell receptor beta chain is from a study of blood T cell repertoires in COVID-19 (dated by TCRdb to about 2020). About the full investigation: Collaborator samples came from the United States, Italy and Spain and covered acute and convalescent phases of COVID-19. The dataset comprised deeply sampled blood TCRbeta repertoires from subjects exposed to, actively infected with, or recovered from COVID-19. Sample metadata almost always included a de-identified subject ID, COVID-19 status, age in years and sex. The material from the prospective study consisted of cDNA or gDNA derived from T cells, B-cell-depleted T cells, or PBMCs. The samples were drawn from two sources: the first 160 participants of the ongoing ImmuneRACE study, and 1,254 subjects contributed by 6 global collaborators. The repertoires were released in a freely available public database meant as a resource for research on the immune response to SARS-CoV-2. HLA class I and class II types, where available, came from metadata supplied by the sample provider rather than from assay-based typing.

Collaborating institutions collected whole blood in K2EDTA tubes following their own protocols. For TCRbeta analysis, collaborators shipped samples in one of three forms: frozen whole blood, isolated PBMCs, or DNA extracted from either of those sample types. As concerns this clone: What this receptor recognizes is not known. No qualities accompany the bases; no much larger clone lies one base away.

Findings and caveats that apply to the study as a whole: The quantity of clinical and demographic metadata differed by source and by participant and was supplied without curation.

TCRbeta CDR3 regions were amplified from genomic DNA using the immunoSEQ Assay, a bias-controlled multiplex PCR. In the original analysis: Within the assay, amplification of reference gene primers was used to estimate how many nucleated cells each sample contained. To quantify the absolute abundance of each unique TCRbeta CDR3 rearrangement, sequence reads were collapsed and filtered. For each sample, productive Simpson clonality was calculated as the square root of Simpson's diversity index across productive rearrangements. Here the immuneACCESS table is served through TCRdb, limited to in-frame sequences with V and J called. Missing clones are a known gap in these copies; in checked studies unresolved V genes cover under half, and the rest lacks a known reason. That table supplies the V and J calls and clone size; D and trimming were determined from the DNA. This sample holds 200,000 to 300,000 clones; around four fifths were observed only once. The top ten constitute less than 5% of the sample.

In the germline V gene, CDR1 corresponds to SGHNT and CDR2 to YENEEA. V and J are truncated by 6 bases and 3 bases respectively, leaving an intervening sequence of 11 bases. Reading from cysteine to phenylalanine, the CDR3 counts 14 amino acids. Solely the CDR3 DNA is kept, with 42 bases framed from the first base. This receptor chain uses TRBV11-3 and TRBJ2-2, with a tentative D gene TRBD1 over 6 matching bases. The receptor comes from a man aged 60 to 69 with acute or convalescent COVID-19. Material: peripheral blood. The CDR3 here reads CASSLQGYTGELFF. The DNA sequence is given as TGTGCCAGCAGTCTACAGGGATACACCGGGGAGCTGTTTTTT. The CDR3 plus the reference TRBV11-3 and TRBJ2-2 genes for the other parts give the full variable domain: EAGVVQSPRYKIIEKKQPVAFWCNPISGHNTLYWYLQNLGQGPELLIRYENEEAVDDSQLPKDRFSAERLKGVDSTLKIQPAELGDSAVYLCASSLQGYTGELFFGEGSRLTVL.